This passage covers 21 T cell receptor beta chains from one sample sequenced in a study of response to subunit inactivated influenza vaccine. TCRdb recomputed calls from the RT-PCR reads with MiXCR, one row per CDR3 protein. The sample carries roughly 150,000 distinct CDR3 sequences, about a tenth recorded once. The source material was non-naive T cells sorted from PBMCs, sampled roughly 6 weeks after vaccination. These TCRs come from a man aged 50-60 years who received an inactivated influenza vaccine.

The chain joins TRBV29-1 to TRBJ2-5, with D unresolved. This CDR3 contains 12 residues. The ends were cut back, 5 bases at V and 4 bases at J, with 11 bases in the middle. Looked up from germline, CDR1 is SQVTM and CDR2 is ANQGSEA. In DNA, the CDR3 is TGCAGCGTTCATCAAATGGGAGAGACCCAGTACTTC. Its translation: CSVHQMGETQYF.

This clonotype was detected a few times. The rearrangement uses TRBV5-1 and TRBJ2-1; 8 bases align to TRBD1. The germline CDR1 and CDR2 sequences are SGHRS and YFSETQ. V was clipped by 6 bases and J by 2 bases; unmatched bases: 7. The CDR3 consists of 15 residues. CDR3 bases: TGCGCCAGCAAGGGCGGACAGGGAGCCTACAATGAGCAGTTCTTC. Its translation is CASKGGQGAYNEQFF. The whole variable domain, remainder taken from reference TRBV5-1 and TRBJ2-1, is KAGVTQTPRYLIKTRGQQVTLSCSPISGHRSVSWYQQTPGQGLQFLFEYFSETQRNKGNFPGRFSGRQFSNSRSEMNVSTLELGDSALYLCASKGGQGAYNEQFFGPGTRLTVL.

This clonotype showed up many times. This chain connects TRBV2 to TRBJ2-7; 8 bases agree with TRBD1. V shed 6 bases, J shed 2 bases, and the junction held 9 bases outside the gene matches. The CDR3 loop spans 15 amino acids. Germline CDR1 and CDR2: SNHLY and FYNNEI. CDR3 region: CASSPRGLGTYEQYF. The CDR3 DNA is TGTGCCAGCAGCCCCAGGGGGCTAGGAACCTACGAGCAGTACTTC.

This clonotype was found a few times. The chain carries TRBV3-1 and TRBJ1-5, with 8 bases that match TRBD1. Germline CDR1 reads LGHDT; CDR2 reads YNNKEL (reference sequence). The CDR3 is made up of 15 amino acids. Trimming took 1 base from V and 4 from J; bases not matched to a gene: 3. CDR3 sequence reads: CASSQGTGLNQPQHF. The CDR3 coding sequence is TGTGCCAGCAGCCAAGGGACAGGGCTAAATCAGCCCCAGCATTTT. Filled out from reference TRBV3-1 and TRBJ1-5, the complete variable domain reads DTAVSQTPKYLVTQMGNDKSIKCEQNLGHDTMYWYKQDSKKFLKIMFSYNNKELIINETVPNRFSPKSPDKAHLNLHINSLELGDSAVYFCASSQGTGLNQPQHFGDGTRLSIL.

Note on this clonotype: A read error may account for a junction end that differs from germline. This chain links TRBV2 with TRBJ2-4; the match to TRBD2 covers 11 bases. Germline lookup yields CDR1 SNHLY and CDR2 FYNNEI. This CDR3 has 16 amino acids. The CDR3 spells CASTEVGASGRNIQYF. The CDR3 DNA reads as TGTGCCAGCACTGAAGTCGGGGCTAGCGGGAGGAACATTCAGTACTTC.

This clonotype was counted only a few times. The chain links TRBV7-8 to TRBJ2-7; D call uncertain. Per germline, CDR1 SGHVS and CDR2 FQNEAQ. CDR3 size: 16 residues. The germline V and J ends were trimmed by 7 bases and 4 bases, with 23 bases remaining between them. The CDR3: CASTLLPIPLTYEQYF. Here the CDR3 DNA reads TGTGCCAGCACCCTATTGCCCATTCCCTTGACATACGAGCAGTACTTC.

This clonotype was seen more than once but under ten times. The V and J genes are TRBV28 and TRBJ1-6, with 7 positions matching TRBD1. The germline CDR1 and CDR2 sequences are MDHEN and SYDVKM. The CDR3 consists of 15 residues. V lost 4 bases to trimming and J lost 7 bases; unmatched junction nucleotides: 7. This chain's CDR3 is CASSSRPRGNSPLHF. In DNA, the CDR3 is TGTGCCAGCAGTTCGAGACCCAGGGGGAATTCACCCCTCCACTTT.

This clonotype was detected a few times. This chain joins TRBV9 and TRBJ2-3; D remains unclear. V was pared by 2 bases and J by 0 bases, with 10 bases between. The germline V gene has CDR1 SGDLS and CDR2 YYNGEE. This CDR3 has 15 amino acids. The CDR3: CASSVNWLSTDTQYF. For the CDR3, the DNA is TGTGCCAGCAGCGTGAATTGGCTTAGCACAGATACGCAGTATTTT. Drawing the rest from reference TRBV9 and TRBJ2-3, the complete variable domain is DSGVTQTPKHLITATGQRVTLRCSPRSGDLSVYWYQQSLDQGLQFLIQYYNGEERAKGNILERFSAQQFPDLHSELNLSSLELGDSALYFCASSVNWLSTDTQYFGPGTRLTVL.

This clonotype has ten or more counts. The chain links TRBV5-5 to TRBJ2-7; no clear D gene. The CDR3 has 14 amino acids. Trimming took off 0 bases at V and 0 bases at J, with 7 bases between the two ends. Germline V gene sequence: CDR1 SGHKS, CDR2 YYEKEE (reference sequence). The CDR3, as DNA: TGTGCCAGCAGCTTGGACTTCTCCTCCTACGAGCAGTACTTC. Translating gives CASSLDFSSYEQYF.

Only a few counts were recorded for this clonotype. The rearrangement uses TRBV5-4 and TRBJ1-5, with 8 bases identical to TRBD1. V dropped 7 bases and J dropped 4; count of bases not matched to a gene: 4. Germline lookup yields CDR1 SGHNT and CDR2 YYREEE (reference sequence). The CDR3 length is 13 residues. The CDR3: CASGQGINQPQHF. The CDR3 nucleotides are TGTGCCAGCGGACAGGGCATAAATCAGCCCCAGCATTTT.

The sample holds many counts of this clonotype. The chain recombines TRBV5-6 with TRBJ1-1, with 9 positions matching TRBD1. The trim removed 0 bases at V and 8 bases at J, leaving 11 bases unmatched. This CDR3 has 16 residues. Germline V CDR1 and CDR2: SGHDT, YYEEEE. The CDR3 nucleotides read TGTGCCAGCAGCTTGGGAGGACAGGGGCCTCGTACCGAAGCTTTCTTT. Translated, it gives CASSLGGQGPRTEAFF.

Only a few counts were recorded for this clonotype. The rearrangement links TRBV6-2 or TRBV6-3 to TRBJ1-1, with D hard to call. The CDR3 is 14 amino acids. Trimming removed 7 bases from V and 6 bases from J, with 18 bases in between. CDR1 is MNHEY, CDR2 SVGEGT, per germline. CDR3 bases: TGTGCCAGCAAATTTTTCCAGGAGACCCCTGAAGCTTTCTTT. It is translated as CASKFFQETPEAFF.

The chain uses TRBV5-4 and TRBJ2-3; 15 bases are shared with TRBD2. Germline-derived CDR1 and CDR2 are SGHNT and YYREEE (reference sequence). The junction had 6 bases not matched to a gene; V was cut back by 4 bases and J by 6 bases. The CDR3 is 16 amino acids. The CDR3 region has the DNA TGTGCCAGCAGCCCTGGACTAGCGGGGGGGTCGGATACGCAGTATTTT. Encoded protein: CASSPGLAGGSDTQYF. The full variable domain, in which reference TRBV5-4 and TRBJ2-3 provide the parts outside the CDR3, is ETGVTQSPTHLIKTRGQQVTLRCSSQSGHNTVSWYQQALGQGPQFIFQYYREEENGRGNFPPRFSGLQFPNYSSELNVNALELDDSALYLCASSPGLAGGSDTQYFGPGTRLTVL.

The rearrangement links TRBV10-3 to TRBJ2-1; 11 bases are a match to TRBD2. The trim removed 4 bases at V and 11 bases at J, leaving 10 bases unmatched. This CDR3 spans 15 amino acids. Germline assignment: CDR1 ENHRY and CDR2 SYGVKD. CDR3 coding DNA: TGTGCCATCAGTGGTAGTGGGACTAGCGGTAATCAGCAGTTCTTC. Translation: CAISGSGTSGNQQFF.

The CDR3 sequence is CASSSPGISYGYTF. Written as DNA, the CDR3 is TGTGCCAGCAGCTCCCCGGGTATAAGCTATGGCTACACCTTC. The chain is built from TRBV3-1 and TRBJ1-2; no reliable D call. The CDR3 covers 14 residues. Trimming stripped 5 bases from V and 4 bases from J, with 14 bases between. Germline CDR1 LGHDT, CDR2 YNNKEL (reference sequence).

V is TRBV6-2 or TRBV6-3 and J is TRBJ2-7; TRBD2 might be the D (7 bases). Germline V gene data show CDR1 as MNHEY and CDR2 as SVGEGT. V was trimmed by 7 bases and J by 0 bases, leaving 16 bases between them. CDR3 length equals 15 residues. CDR3 sequence reads: CASTKGGVRSYEQYF. Here the CDR3 DNA reads TGTGCCAGCACAAAGGGGGGGGTCCGCTCCTACGAGCAGTACTTC.

This clonotype was observed at least ten times. The chain links TRBV12-3 or TRBV12-4 to TRBJ2-1, with TRBD1 matching over 10 bases. The V segment lost 6 bases and the J segment 4 bases; nucleotides outside the gene matches: 6. The CDR3 length is 15 residues. The CDR3 is CASRFGQGEYNEQFF. The DNA for the CDR3 is TGTGCCAGCAGATTCGGACAGGGGGAGTACAATGAGCAGTTCTTC.

The chain combines TRBV28 with TRBJ2-7; D is ambiguous. The CDR3 is 14 residues long. The germline gives CDR1 MDHEN, CDR2 SYDVKM. Trimming removed 5 bases at V and 3 bases at J, with 14 bases between. Written as DNA, the CDR3 is TGTGCCAGCAGTGAAGGCCAGTGGCTCTACGAGCAGTACTTC. This translates into CASSEGQWLYEQYF.

The chain recombines TRBV19 with TRBJ2-3; 8 bases fit TRBD2. The ends lost 6 bases at V and 4 bases at J; junction bases unmatched: 12. Germline lookup yields CDR1 LNHDA and CDR2 SQIVND (reference sequence). This CDR3 region has 16 residues. The CDR3 loop is CASRVSAGGVPDTQYF. The CDR3 DNA reads as TGTGCCAGTAGGGTTAGCGCGGGAGGAGTCCCAGATACGCAGTATTTT.

This clonotype was seen ten or more times. The rearrangement uses TRBV9 and TRBJ2-7; D possibly corresponds to TRBD1 (6 bases). In germline, CDR1 is SGDLS, CDR2 YYNGEE. The V end lost 0 bases, the J end lost 0 bases, and 10 bases lay between the germline ends. The CDR3 contains 15 residues. The CDR3 here is CASSVGGQNSYEQYF. The CDR3 bases are TGTGCCAGCAGCGTAGGCGGACAGAACTCCTACGAGCAGTACTTC.

This clonotype was seen more than once but under ten times. This chain uses TRBV20-1 with TRBJ2-3, with 12 bases fitting TRBD2. V was clipped by 3 bases and J by 4 bases; unmatched bases: 8. Per the germline V gene, CDR1 is DFQATT and CDR2 is SNEGSKA (reference sequence). The CDR3 totals 16 residues. CDR3 amino acids: CSARSASGRAADTQYF. The CDR3 coding sequence is TGCAGTGCTAGGTCCGCTAGCGGGAGGGCCGCAGATACGCAGTATTTT.